The 8 T cell receptor beta chains given below trace back to one sample, sequenced in a study of T cell repertoires in cytomegalovirus infection. MiXCR was run by TCRdb on the reads, yielding one entry per CDR3 protein. The repertoire holds under 150,000 distinct CDR3 sequences, with 20% to 30% as singletons. These receptors have no known antigen. The sample comprised PBMCs, sequenced either directly or after in vitro stimulation (not recorded which). These receptors originate from a human donor in good health (CMV status not recorded). Some clones in this sample may be carry-over from other donors' samples.

The chain is built from TRBV5-1 and TRBJ2-3, with a tentative D call TRBD1 (6 bases). With 6 bases removed from V and 0 bases from J, the gap between germline ends came to 20 bases. Germline V gene sequence: CDR1 SGHRS, CDR2 YFSETQ. The CDR3 is made up of 17 amino acids. The CDR3 DNA sequence: TGCGCCAGCACCTCTAAAAGACAGGCCCAAAGCACAGATACGCAGTATTTT. It codes for CASTSKRQAQSTDTQYF.

There are many counts of this clonotype. This sequence joins TRBV12-3 or TRBV12-4 and TRBJ2-3, with 12 bases identical to TRBD2. The CDR3 loop spans 15 amino acids. The junction had 1 base not matched to a gene; V was cut back by 5 bases and J by 1 base. The CDR3 protein is CASSRLAGGTDTQYF. The CDR3 nucleotides read TGTGCCAGCAGTCGACTAGCGGGGGGCACAGATACGCAGTATTTT.

This clonotype was counted between two and nine times. The chain recombines TRBV4-3 with TRBJ2-7; tentative D call: TRBD2 (6 bases). V was clipped by 1 base and J by 12 bases, with 25 bases between them. The CDR3 length is 16 residues. Germline lookup yields CDR1 LGHNA and CDR2 YSLEER. DNA for the CDR3: TGCGCCAGCAGCCAAGCGTTTATGAGACTAGTTCTCTACCGGTACGTC. This codes for CASSQAFMRLVLYRYV.

This clonotype was recorded a few times. CDR3 loop: CASGRDYGYTF. DNA of the CDR3: TGTGCCAGCGGACGCGACTATGGCTACACCTTC. The chain is built from TRBV7-9 and TRBJ1-2; no clear D. V was cut by 8 bases and J by 3 bases, with 7 bases left in between. The CDR3 length is 11 residues. Germline V gives CDR1 SEHNR, CDR2 FQNEAQ (reference sequence).

In its sample, this clonotype was seen many times. The chain uses TRBV11-2 and TRBJ2-5, with 7 bases that match TRBD2. Germline V gene sequence: CDR1 SGHAT, CDR2 FQNNGV. V was clipped by 4 bases and J by 12 bases; unmatched bases: 11. This CDR3 comprises 13 residues. This CDR3 reads CASSSSERREKYF. The CDR3 nucleotides read TGTGCCAGCAGCTCCAGTGAGAGGCGGGAGAAGTACTTC.

The V gene is TRBV7-2, the J gene TRBJ2-1; 8 nucleotides line up with TRBD2. In germline, CDR1 is SGHTA, CDR2 FQGNSA. CDR3 length: 14 amino acids. V gave up 1 base and J gave up 9 bases; unmatched junction bases: 5. In DNA form, the CDR3 reads TGTGCCAGCAGCTTAGAAGGCGGGAGGCTTGAGCAGTTCTTC. Protein sequence: CASSLEGGRLEQFF.

This clonotype has a handful of counts. The chain recombines TRBV19 with TRBJ2-5; D possibly corresponds to TRBD1 (6 bases). V lost 6 bases and J 4 bases, leaving 15 bases between the germline ends. This CDR3 region has 14 residues. Per germline, CDR1 LNHDA and CDR2 SQIVND (reference sequence). The CDR3 bases are TGTGCCAGTAGCCCCCAGGGACATGGAGAGACCCAGTACTTC. Amino acids: CASSPQGHGETQYF. Combining the CDR3 with reference TRBV19 and TRBJ2-5 gives the whole variable domain DGGITQSPKYLFRKEGQNVTLSCEQNLNHDAMYWYRQDPGQGLRLIYYSQIVNDFQKGDIAEGYSVSREKKESFPLTVTSAQKNPTAFYLCASSPQGHGETQYFGPGTRLLVL.

This clonotype turned up a few times. The rearrangement links TRBV7-9 to TRBJ1-1, with D hard to call. Germline CDR1 reads SEHNR; CDR2 reads FQNEAQ (reference sequence). Trimming removed 5 bases from V and 4 bases from J, with 8 bases in between. CDR3 length: 12 residues. CDR3 region: CASSQVGTEAFF. DNA for the CDR3: TGTGCCAGCAGCCAGGTGGGCACTGAAGCTTTCTTT.